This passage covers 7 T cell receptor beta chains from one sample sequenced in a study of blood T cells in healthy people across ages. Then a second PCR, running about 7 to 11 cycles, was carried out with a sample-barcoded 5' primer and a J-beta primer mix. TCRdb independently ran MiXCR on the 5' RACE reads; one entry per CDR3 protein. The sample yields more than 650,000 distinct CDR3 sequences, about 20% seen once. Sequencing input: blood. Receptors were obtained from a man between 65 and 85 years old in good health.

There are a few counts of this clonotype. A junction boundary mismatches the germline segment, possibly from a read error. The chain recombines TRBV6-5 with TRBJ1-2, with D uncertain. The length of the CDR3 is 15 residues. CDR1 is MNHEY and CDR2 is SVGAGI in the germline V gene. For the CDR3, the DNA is TGTGCCAACAGTTACGACGTCTCACGGGGCTATGGCTACACCTTC. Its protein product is CANSYDVSRGYGYTF.

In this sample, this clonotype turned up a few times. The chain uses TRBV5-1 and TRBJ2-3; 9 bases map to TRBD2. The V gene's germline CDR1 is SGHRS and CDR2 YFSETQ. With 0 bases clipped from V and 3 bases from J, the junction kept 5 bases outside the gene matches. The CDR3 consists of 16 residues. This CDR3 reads CASSLEPTSGTDTQYF. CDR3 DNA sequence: TGCGCCAGCAGCTTGGAGCCAACTAGCGGGACAGATACGCAGTATTTT.

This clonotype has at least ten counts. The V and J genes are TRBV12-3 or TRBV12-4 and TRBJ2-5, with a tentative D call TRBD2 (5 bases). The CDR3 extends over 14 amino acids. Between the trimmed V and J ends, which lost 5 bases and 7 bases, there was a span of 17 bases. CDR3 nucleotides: TGTGCCAGCAGTCCCCCAACTAGGATGGGGACCCAGTACTTC. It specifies CASSPPTRMGTQYF.

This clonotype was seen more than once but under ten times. The CDR3 is CASSLAQAGGTEAFF. The CDR3 DNA reads TGTGCCAGCAGCTTAGCCCAAGCAGGGGGCACTGAAGCTTTCTTT. V and J are TRBV7-9 and TRBJ1-1, with 7 bases lining up with TRBD1. The ends lost 0 bases at V and 4 bases at J; junction bases unmatched: 5. Germline V gives CDR1 SEHNR, CDR2 FQNEAQ (reference sequence). The CDR3 extends over 15 amino acids. The full variable domain, in which reference TRBV7-9 and TRBJ1-1 provide the parts outside the CDR3, is DTGVSQNPRHKITKRGQNVTFRCDPISEHNRLYWYRQTLGQGPEFLTYFQNEAQLEKSRLLSDRFSAERPKGSFSTLEIQRTEQGDSAMYLCASSLAQAGGTEAFFGQGTRLTVV.

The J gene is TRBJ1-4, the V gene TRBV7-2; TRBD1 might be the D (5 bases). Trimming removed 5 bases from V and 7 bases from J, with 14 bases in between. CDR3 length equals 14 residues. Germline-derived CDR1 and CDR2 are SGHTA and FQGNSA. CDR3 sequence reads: CASSGPEGSEKLFF. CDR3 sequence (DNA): TGTGCCAGCAGCGGCCCTGAGGGGAGTGAAAAACTGTTTTTT.

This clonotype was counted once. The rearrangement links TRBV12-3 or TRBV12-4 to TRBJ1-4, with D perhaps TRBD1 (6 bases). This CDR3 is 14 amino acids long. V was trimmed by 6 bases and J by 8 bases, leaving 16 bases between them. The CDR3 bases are TGTGCCAGCAGCGAAAGGGGGGGAAGCGAAAAACTGTTTTTT. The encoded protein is CASSERGGSEKLFF.

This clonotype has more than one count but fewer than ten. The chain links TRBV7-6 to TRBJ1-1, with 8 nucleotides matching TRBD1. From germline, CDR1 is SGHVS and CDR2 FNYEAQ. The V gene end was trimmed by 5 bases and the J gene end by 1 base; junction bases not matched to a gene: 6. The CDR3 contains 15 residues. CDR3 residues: CASSGRTGSNTEAFF. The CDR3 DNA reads TGTGCCAGCAGCGGAAGGACAGGGTCGAACACTGAAGCTTTCTTT.